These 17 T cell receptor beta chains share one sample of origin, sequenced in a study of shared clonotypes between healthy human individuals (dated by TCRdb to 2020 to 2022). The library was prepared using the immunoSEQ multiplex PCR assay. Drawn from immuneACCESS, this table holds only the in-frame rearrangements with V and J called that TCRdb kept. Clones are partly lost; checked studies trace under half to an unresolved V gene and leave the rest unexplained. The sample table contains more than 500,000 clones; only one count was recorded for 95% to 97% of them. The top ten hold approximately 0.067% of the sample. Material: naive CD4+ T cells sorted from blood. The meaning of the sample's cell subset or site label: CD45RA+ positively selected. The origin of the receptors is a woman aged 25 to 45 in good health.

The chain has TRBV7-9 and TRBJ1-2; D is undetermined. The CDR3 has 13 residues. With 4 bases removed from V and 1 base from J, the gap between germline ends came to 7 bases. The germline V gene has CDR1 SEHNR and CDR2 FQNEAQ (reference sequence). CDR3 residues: CASSYRDNYGYTF. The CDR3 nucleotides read TGTGCCAGCAGCTACCGGGATAACTATGGCTACACCTTC.

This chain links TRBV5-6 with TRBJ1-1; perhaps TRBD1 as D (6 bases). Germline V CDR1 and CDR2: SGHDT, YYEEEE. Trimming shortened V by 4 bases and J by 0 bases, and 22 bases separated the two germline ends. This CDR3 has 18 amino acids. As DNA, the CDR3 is TGTGCCAGCAGCCGATTAAGCGGGGGGCCCACCATGAACACTGAAGCTTTCTTT. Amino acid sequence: CASSRLSGGPTMNTEAFF.

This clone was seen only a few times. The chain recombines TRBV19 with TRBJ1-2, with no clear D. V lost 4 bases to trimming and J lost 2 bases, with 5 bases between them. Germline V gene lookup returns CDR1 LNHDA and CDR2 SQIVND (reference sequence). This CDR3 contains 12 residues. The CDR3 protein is CASSRANYGYTF. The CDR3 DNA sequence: TGTGCCAGTAGTAGGGCGAACTATGGCTACACCTTC.

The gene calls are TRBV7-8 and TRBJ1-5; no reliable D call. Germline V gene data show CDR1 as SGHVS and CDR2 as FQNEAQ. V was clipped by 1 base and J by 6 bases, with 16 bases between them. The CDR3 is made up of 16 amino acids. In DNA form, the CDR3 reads TGTGCCAGCAGCTTAGTTGGGCCGGGGAAGATTCAGCCCCAGCATTTT. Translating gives CASSLVGPGKIQPQHF.

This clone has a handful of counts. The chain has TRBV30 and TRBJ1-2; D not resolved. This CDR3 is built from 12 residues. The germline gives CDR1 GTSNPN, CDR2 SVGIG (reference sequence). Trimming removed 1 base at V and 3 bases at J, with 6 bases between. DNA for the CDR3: TGTGCCTGGAGTGCAGCTTACTATGGCTACACCTTC. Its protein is CAWSAAYYGYTF.

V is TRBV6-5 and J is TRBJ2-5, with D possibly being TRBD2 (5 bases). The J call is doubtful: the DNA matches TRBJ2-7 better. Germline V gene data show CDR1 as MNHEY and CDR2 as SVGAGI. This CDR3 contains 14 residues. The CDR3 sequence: CASSYSPSTHEQYF. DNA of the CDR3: TGTGCCAGCAGTTACTCTCCTAGCACCCACGAGCAGTACTTC.

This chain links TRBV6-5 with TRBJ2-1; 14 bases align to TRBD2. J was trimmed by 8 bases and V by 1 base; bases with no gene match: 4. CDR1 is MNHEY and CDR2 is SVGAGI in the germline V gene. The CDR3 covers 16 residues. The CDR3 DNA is TGTGCCAGCAGTTACTGGGGACTAGCGGGAGAGGATGAGCAGTTCTTC. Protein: CASSYWGLAGEDEQFF.

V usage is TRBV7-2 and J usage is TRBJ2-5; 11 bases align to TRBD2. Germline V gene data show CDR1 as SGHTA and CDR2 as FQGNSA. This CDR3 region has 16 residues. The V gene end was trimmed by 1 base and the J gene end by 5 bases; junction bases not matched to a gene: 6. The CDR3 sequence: CASSLGISGRGETQYF. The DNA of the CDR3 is TGTGCCAGCAGCTTAGGGATTAGCGGGAGGGGTGAGACCCAGTACTTC.

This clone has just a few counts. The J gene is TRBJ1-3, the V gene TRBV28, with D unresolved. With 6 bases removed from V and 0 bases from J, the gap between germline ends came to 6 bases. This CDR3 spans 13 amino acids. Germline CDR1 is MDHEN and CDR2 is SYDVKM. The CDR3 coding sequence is TGTGCCAGCAGAGCAGCCTCTGGAAACACCATATATTTT. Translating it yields CASRAASGNTIYF.

The CDR3 nucleotides are TGTGCCAGCAGCCCGGGGGGGAATACAAGAGAAGCTTTCTTT. Its protein product is CASSPGGNTREAFF. V is TRBV11-3 and J is TRBJ1-1, with D possibly TRBD1 on 5 matching bases. Trimming left V 5 bases short and J 8 bases short, with 18 bases between. The CDR3 is made up of 14 amino acids. CDR1 is SGHNT, CDR2 YENEEA, per germline.

CDR3 sequence reads: CSVLRLGLSTDTQYF. For the CDR3, the DNA is TGCAGCGTCCTTCGACTAGGATTGAGCACAGATACGCAGTATTTT. This chain links TRBV29-1 with TRBJ2-3, with D maybe TRBD2 (6 bases). Trimming stripped 6 bases from V and 0 bases from J, with 16 bases between. Germline lookup yields CDR1 SQVTM and CDR2 ANQGSEA. The CDR3 covers 15 residues.

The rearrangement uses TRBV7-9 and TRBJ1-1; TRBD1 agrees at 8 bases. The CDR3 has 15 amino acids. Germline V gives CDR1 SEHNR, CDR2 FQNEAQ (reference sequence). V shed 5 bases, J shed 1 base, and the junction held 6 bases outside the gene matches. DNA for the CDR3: TGTGCCAGCAGCCCGACAGGGGTAGGGAACACTGAAGCTTTCTTT. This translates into CASSPTGVGNTEAFF.

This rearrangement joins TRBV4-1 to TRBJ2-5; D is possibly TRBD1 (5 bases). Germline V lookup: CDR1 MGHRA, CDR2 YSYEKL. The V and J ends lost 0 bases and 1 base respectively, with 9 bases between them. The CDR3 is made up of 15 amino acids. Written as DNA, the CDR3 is TGCGCCAGCAGCCAAGAGCGACAGTTCCAAGAGACCCAGTACTTC. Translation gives CASSQERQFQETQYF.

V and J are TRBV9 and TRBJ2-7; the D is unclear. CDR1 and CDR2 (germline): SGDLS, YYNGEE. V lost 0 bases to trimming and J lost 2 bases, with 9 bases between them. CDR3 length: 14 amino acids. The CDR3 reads CASSVDPAPYEQYF. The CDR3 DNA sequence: TGTGCCAGCAGCGTAGATCCGGCCCCCTACGAGCAGTACTTC.

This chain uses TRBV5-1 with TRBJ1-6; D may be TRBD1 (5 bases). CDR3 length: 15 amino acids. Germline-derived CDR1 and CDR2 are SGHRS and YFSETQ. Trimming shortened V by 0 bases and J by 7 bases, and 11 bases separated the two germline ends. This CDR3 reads CASSLGDGSNSPLHF. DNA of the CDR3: TGCGCCAGCAGCTTGGGGGACGGATCAAATTCACCCCTCCACTTT.

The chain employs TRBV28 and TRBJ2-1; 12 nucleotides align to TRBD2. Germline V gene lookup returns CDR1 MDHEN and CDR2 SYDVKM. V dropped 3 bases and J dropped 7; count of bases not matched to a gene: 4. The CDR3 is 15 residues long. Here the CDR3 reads CASSLPSGRANEQFF. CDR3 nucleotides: TGTGCCAGCAGTTTGCCTAGCGGGAGGGCGAATGAGCAGTTCTTC.

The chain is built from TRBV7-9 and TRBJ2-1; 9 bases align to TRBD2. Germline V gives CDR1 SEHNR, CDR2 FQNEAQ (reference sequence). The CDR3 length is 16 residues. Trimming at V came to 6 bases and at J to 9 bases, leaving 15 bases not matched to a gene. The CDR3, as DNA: TGTGCCAGCAGTCAGGGCACGGCGGGAGGGATGATTGAGCAGTTCTTC. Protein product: CASSQGTAGGMIEQFF.